This T cell receptor beta chain was identified during a study of cytomegalovirus exposure and HLA in healthy donors. Comment on this clone: Its antigen is not known.

Points from the study as a whole: A later analysis revealed that TCR association rates differed between HLA loci, peaking at DRB1 and bottoming out at HLA-C.

Vbeta (60) and Jbeta (13) primers were used in the PCR. Repertoires were generated with immunoSEQ multiplex PCR, while TCRdb's copy carries only in-frame clones and drops some. Of more than 110,000 clones in the sample, about three quarters were seen once. The CDR3 runs 15 residues. V lost 0 bases and J lost 4; bases outside the gene matches: 4. Germline CDR1 SGHRS, CDR2 YFSETQ. Sequencing was done on a sample of PBMCs. The chain combines TRBV5-1 with TRBJ2-1; 7 nucleotides align to TRBD1. This clonotype was sampled from a human donor in good health. The CDR3 DNA sequence: TGCGCCAGCAGCTTGGTTAGGGGGCCTTACAATGAGCAGTTCTTC. This encodes CASSLVRGPYNEQFF.